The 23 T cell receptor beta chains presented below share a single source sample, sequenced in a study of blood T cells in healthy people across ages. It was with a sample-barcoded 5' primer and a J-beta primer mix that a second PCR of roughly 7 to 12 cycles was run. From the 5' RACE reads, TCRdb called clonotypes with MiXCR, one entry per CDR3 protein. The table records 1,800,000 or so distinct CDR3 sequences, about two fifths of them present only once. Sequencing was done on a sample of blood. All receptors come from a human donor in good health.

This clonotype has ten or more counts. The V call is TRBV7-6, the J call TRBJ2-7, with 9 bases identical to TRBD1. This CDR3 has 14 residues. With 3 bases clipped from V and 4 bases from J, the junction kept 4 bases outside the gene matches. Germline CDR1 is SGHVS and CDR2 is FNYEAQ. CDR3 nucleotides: TGTGCCAGCAGCTTCGGGACAGGGAATTACGAGCAGTACTTC. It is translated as CASSFGTGNYEQYF.

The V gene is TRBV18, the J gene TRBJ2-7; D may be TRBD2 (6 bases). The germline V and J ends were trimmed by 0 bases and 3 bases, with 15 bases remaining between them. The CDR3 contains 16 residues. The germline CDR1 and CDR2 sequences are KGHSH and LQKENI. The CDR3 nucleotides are TGTGCCAGCTCACCACCAAGTTACGGGGGTTACTACGAGCAGTACTTC. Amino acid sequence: CASSPPSYGGYYEQYF.

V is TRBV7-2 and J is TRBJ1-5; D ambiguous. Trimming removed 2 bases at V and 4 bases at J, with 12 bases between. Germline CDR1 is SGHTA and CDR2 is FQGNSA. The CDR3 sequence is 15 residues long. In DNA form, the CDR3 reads TGTGCCAGCAGCTTAAACGGCATTGGGAATCAGCCCCAGCATTTT. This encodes CASSLNGIGNQPQHF.

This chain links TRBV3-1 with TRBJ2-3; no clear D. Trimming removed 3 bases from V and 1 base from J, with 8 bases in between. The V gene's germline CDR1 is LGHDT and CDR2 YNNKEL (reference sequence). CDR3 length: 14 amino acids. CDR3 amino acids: CASSHGTGTDTQYF. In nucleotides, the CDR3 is TGTGCCAGCAGCCATGGTACAGGCACAGATACGCAGTATTTT.

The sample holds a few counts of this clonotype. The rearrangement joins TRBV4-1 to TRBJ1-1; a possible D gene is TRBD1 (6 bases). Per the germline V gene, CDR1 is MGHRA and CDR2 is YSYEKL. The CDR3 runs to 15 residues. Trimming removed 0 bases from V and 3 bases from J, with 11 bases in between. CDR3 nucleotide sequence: TGCGCCAGCAGCCAAGATGACAGGATGGACACTGAAGCTTTCTTT. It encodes CASSQDDRMDTEAFF.

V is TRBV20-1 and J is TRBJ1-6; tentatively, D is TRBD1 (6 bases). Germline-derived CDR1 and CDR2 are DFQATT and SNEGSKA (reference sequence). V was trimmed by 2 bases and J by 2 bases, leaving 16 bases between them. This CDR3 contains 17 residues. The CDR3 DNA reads TGCAGTGCTAGACCTGAGAACAGGGTCCCCTATAATTCACCCCTCCACTTT. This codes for CSARPENRVPYNSPLHF.

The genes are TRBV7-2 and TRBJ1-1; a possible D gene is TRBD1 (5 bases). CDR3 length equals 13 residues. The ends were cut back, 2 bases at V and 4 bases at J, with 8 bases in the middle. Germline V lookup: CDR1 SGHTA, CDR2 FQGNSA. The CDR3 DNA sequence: TGTGCCAGCAGCTTACGACAGACCACTGAAGCTTTCTTT. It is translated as CASSLRQTTEAFF.

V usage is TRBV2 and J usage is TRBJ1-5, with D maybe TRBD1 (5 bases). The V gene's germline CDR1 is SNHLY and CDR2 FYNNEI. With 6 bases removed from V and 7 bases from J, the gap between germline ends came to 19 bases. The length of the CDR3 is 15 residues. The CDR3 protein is CASRGLPWDGQPQHF. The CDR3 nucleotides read TGTGCCAGCAGGGGCCTTCCATGGGACGGCCAGCCCCAGCATTTT.

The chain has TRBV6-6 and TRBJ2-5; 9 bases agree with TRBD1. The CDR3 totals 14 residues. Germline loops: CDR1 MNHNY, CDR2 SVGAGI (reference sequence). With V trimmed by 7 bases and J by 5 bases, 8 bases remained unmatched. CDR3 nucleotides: TGTGCCAGCATACTCGGGACAGGGAGGGAGACCCAGTACTTC. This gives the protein CASILGTGRETQYF.

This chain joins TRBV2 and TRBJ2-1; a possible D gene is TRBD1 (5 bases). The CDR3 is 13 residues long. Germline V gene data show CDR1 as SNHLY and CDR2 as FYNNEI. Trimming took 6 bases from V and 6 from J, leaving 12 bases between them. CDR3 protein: CASSANRLNEQFF. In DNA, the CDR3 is TGTGCCAGCAGCGCTAACAGGCTCAATGAGCAGTTCTTC.

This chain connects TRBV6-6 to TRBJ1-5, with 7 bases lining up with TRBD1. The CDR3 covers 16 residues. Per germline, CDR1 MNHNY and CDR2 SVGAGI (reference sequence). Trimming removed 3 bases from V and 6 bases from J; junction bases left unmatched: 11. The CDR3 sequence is CASSYERGGVGQPQHF. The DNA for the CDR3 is TGTGCCAGCAGTTATGAAAGAGGGGGCGTTGGTCAGCCCCAGCATTTT.

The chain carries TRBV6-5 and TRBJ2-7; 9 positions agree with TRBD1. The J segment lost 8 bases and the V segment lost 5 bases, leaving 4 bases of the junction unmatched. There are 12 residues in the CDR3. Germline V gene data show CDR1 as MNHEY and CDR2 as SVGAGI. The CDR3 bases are TGTGCCAGCAGTAACACAGGGGGCAAGCAGTACTTC. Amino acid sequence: CASSNTGGKQYF.

In DNA, the CDR3 is TGCAGTGCTAGGGGCTTGAGTGGGTACACTGAAGCTTTCTTT. Translation gives CSARGLSGYTEAFF. The gene calls are TRBV20-1 and TRBJ1-1; no firm D call. The CDR3 totals 14 residues. The germline gives CDR1 DFQATT, CDR2 SNEGSKA (reference sequence). V was cut by 3 bases and J by 3 bases, with 14 bases left in between.

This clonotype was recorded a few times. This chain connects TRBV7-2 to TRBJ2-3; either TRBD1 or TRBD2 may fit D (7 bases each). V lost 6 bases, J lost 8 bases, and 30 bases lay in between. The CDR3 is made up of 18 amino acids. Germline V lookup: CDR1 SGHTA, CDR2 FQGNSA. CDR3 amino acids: CASRRAPWGGIQGSTQYF. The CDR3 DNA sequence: TGTGCCAGCAGACGCGCCCCTTGGGGGGGGATACAGGGGAGTACGCAGTATTTT. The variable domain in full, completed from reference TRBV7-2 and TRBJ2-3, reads GAGVSQSPSNKVTEKGKDVELRCDPISGHTALYWYRQSLGQGLEFLIYFQGNSAPDKSGLPSDRFSAERTGGSVSTLTIQRTQQEDSAVYLCASRRAPWGGIQGSTQYFGPGTRLTVL.

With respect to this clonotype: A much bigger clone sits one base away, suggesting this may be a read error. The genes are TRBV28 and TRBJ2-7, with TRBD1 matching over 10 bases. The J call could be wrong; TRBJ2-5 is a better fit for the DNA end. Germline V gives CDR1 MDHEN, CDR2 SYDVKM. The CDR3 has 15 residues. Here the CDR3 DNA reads TGTGCCAGCAGTCCCTGGACAGGGGGGATGGAGACCCAGTACTTC. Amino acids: CASSPWTGGMETQYF.

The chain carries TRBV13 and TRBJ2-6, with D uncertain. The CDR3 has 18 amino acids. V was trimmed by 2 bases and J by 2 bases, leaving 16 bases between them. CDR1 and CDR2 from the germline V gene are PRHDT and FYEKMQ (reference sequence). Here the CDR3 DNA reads TGTGCCAGCAGCTTAAGGGTTGAGGCAGCTACTGGGGCCAACGTCCTGACTTTC. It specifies CASSLRVEAATGANVLTF.

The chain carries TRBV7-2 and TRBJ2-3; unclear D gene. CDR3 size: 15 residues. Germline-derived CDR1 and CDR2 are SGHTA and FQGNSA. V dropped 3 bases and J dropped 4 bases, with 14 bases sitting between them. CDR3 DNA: TGTGCCAGCAGCTTCCGACTGGCTAGATCAGATACGCAGTATTTT. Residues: CASSFRLARSDTQYF.

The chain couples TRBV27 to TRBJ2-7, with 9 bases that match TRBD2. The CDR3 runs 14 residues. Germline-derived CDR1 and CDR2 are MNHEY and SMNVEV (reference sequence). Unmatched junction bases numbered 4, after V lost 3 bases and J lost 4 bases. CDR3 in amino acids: CASSLYSGGYEQYF. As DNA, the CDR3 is TGTGCCAGCAGTTTGTATAGCGGGGGTTACGAGCAGTACTTC.

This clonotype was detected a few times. This CDR3 reads CSASDQSSYEQYF. CDR3 coding DNA: TGCAGTGCTAGTGATCAGAGCTCCTACGAGCAGTACTTC. This sequence joins TRBV20-1 and TRBJ2-7; D is uncertain. This CDR3 is 13 amino acids long. Looked up from germline, CDR1 is DFQATT and CDR2 is SNEGSKA (reference sequence). V was clipped by 3 bases and J by 0 bases, with 9 bases between them.

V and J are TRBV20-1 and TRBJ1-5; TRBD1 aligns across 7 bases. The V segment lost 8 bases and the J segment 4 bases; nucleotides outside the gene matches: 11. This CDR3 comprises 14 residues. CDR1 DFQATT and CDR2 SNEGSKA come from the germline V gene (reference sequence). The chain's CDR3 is CSSPKGQRNQPQHF. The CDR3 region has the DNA TGCAGTTCTCCAAAGGGACAGAGGAATCAGCCCCAGCATTTT.

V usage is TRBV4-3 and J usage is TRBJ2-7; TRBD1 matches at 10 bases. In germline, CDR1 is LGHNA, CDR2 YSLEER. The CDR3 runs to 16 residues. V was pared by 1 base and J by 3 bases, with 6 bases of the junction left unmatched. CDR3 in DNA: TGCGCCAGCAGCCAAGTTCGGGGACAGGGGATCTACGAGCAGTACTTC. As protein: CASSQVRGQGIYEQYF.

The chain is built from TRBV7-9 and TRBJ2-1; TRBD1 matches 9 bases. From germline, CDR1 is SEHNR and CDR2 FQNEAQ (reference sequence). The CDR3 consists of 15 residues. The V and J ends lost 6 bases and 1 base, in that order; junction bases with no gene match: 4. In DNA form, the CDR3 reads TGTGCCAGCAGGCAACAGGGGGCGTCCTACAATGAGCAGTTCTTC. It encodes CASRQQGASYNEQFF.

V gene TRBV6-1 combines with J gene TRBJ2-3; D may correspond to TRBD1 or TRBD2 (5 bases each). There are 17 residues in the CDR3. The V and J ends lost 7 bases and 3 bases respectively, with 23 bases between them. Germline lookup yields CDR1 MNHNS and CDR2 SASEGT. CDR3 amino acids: CASTSLGTAAFTDTQYF. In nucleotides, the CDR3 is TGTGCCAGCACCTCACTTGGGACGGCGGCTTTTACAGATACGCAGTATTTT.